This T cell receptor beta chain was identified during a study of cytomegalovirus exposure and HLA in healthy donors. Whole-study context: A subsequent analysis reported that the 95 to 150 validation repertoires were produced on the same platform that had also been used for the 500 to 700 first-cohort repertoires.

Clones were sequenced by immunoSEQ multiplex PCR, and TCRdb holds only the in-frame ones, with some missing. The table has approximately 200,000 clones, 80% to 85% seen once; the top ten hold 1% to 1.5%. The count of this clone is one. The CDR3 contains 16 residues. The germline V gene encodes CDR1 MGHRA and CDR2 YSYEKL. Losses at the gene ends were 1 base for V and 5 bases for J; bases not matched to a gene: 10. This receptor was obtained from a woman in her 30s in good health and CMV-seronegative. The sequenced material came from PBMCs. The V and J genes are TRBV4-1 and TRBJ2-7; 8 bases are a match to TRBD2. The DNA for the CDR3 is TGCGCCAGCAGCCAAGTCCCCAGCGGGAGTGGAGACGAGCAGTACTTC. This codes for CASSQVPSGSGDEQYF.